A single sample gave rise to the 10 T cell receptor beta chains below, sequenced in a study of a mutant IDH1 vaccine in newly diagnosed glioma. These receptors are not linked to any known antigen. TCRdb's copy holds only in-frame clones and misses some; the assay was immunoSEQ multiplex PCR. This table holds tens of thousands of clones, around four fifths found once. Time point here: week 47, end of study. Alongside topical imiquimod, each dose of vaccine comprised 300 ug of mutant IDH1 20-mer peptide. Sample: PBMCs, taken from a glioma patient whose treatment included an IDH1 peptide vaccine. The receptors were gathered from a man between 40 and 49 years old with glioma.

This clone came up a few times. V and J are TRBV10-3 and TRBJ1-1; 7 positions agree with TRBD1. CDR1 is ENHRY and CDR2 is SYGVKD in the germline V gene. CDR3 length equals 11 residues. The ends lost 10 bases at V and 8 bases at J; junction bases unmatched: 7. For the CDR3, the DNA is TGTGCCACGGCGAGGGACAGAGAAGCTTTCTTT. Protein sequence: CATARDREAFF.

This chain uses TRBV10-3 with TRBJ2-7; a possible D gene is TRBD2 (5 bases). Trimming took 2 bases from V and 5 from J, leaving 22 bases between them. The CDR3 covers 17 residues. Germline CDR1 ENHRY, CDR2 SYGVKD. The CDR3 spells CAISESDRARRSHEQYF. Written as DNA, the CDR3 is TGTGCCATCAGTGAGAGCGATAGGGCTAGGAGGTCTCACGAGCAGTACTTC.

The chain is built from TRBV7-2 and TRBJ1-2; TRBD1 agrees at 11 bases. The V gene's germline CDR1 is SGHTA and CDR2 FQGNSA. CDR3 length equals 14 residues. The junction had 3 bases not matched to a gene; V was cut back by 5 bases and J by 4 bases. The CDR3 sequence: CASSGQGALYGYTF. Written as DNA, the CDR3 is TGTGCCAGCAGCGGACAGGGGGCGCTCTATGGCTACACCTTC.

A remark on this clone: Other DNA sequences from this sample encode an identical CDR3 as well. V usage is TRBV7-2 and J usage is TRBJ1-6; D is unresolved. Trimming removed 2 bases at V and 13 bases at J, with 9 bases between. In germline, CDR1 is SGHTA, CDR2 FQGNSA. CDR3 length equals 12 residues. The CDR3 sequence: CASSLTRAPLHF. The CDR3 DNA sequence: TGTGCCAGCAGCTTAACTAGGGCGCCCCTCCACTTT.

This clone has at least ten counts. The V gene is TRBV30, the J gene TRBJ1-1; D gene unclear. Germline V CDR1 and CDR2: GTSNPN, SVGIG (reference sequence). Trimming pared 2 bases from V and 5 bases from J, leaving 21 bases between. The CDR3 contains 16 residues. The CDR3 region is CAWSIWGTGTQTEAFF. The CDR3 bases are TGTGCCTGGAGTATTTGGGGTACGGGCACGCAGACTGAAGCTTTCTTT.

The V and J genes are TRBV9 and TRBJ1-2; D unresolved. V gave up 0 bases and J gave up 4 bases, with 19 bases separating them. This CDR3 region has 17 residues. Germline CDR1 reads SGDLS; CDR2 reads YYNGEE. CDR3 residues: CASSVAAGIAGFYGYTF. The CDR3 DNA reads TGTGCCAGCAGCGTAGCCGCGGGAATAGCCGGGTTCTATGGCTACACCTTC.

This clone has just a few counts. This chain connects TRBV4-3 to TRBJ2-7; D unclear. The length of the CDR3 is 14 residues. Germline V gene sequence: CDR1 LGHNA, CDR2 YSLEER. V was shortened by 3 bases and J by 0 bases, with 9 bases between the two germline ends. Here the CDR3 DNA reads TGCGCCAGCAGCCACTCCCGGACCTCCTACGAGCAGTACTTC. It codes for CASSHSRTSYEQYF.

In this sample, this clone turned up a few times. The CDR3 region has the DNA TGTGCCAGCAGGGGGGGTCAGGGAGGTCAGCCCCAGCATTTT. Amino acid sequence: CASRGGQGGQPQHF. The J gene is TRBJ1-5, the V gene TRBV6-1, with D maybe TRBD1 (5 bases). The CDR3 spans 14 residues. Trimming left V 6 bases short and J 6 bases short, with 15 bases between. The germline V gene has CDR1 MNHNS and CDR2 SASEGT.

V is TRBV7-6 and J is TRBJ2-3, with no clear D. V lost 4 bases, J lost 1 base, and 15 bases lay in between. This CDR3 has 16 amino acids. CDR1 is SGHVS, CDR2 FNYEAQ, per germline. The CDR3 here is CASSSKAGKGTDTQYF. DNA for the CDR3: TGTGCCAGCAGCTCCAAGGCCGGAAAAGGCACAGATACGCAGTATTTT.

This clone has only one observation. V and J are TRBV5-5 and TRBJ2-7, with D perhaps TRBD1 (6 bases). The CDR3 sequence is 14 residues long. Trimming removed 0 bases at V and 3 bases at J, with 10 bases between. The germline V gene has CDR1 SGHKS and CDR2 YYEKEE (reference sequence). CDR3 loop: CASSLGLQGYEQYF. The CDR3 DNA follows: TGTGCCAGCAGCTTGGGGTTACAGGGCTACGAGCAGTACTTC. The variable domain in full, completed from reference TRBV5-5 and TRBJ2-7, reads DAGVTQSPTHLIKTRGQQVTLRCSPISGHKSVSWYQQVLGQGPQFIFQYYEKEERGRGNFPDRFSARQFPNYSSELNVNALLLGDSALYLCASSLGLQGYEQYFGPGTRLTVT.